These 11 T cell receptor beta chains were all obtained from the same sample, sequenced in a study of blood T cell repertoires in COVID-19. TCRdb keeps only in-frame clones here, not all; method: immunoSEQ multiplex PCR. The repertoire consists of 150,000 to 200,000 clones, with approximately 95% occurring once and the leading ten covering about 2%. The sequencing sample was made of peripheral blood. Receptors were obtained from a woman aged 60 to 75 with COVID-19, enrolled during active disease.

This chain links TRBV5-1 with TRBJ2-3; maybe TRBD1 (6 bases). Germline loops: CDR1 SGHRS, CDR2 YFSETQ. The V gene lost 3 bases and the J gene lost 2 bases, with 16 bases spanning the gap. CDR3 length: 16 amino acids. For the CDR3, the DNA is TGCGCCAGCAGCTCCAGTCGGGGACATCTCACAGATACGCAGTATTTT. It is translated as CASSSSRGHLTDTQYF.

Only one count was recorded for this clone. The rearrangement joins TRBV19 to TRBJ1-5; D perhaps matches TRBD1 (5 bases). Germline-derived CDR1 and CDR2 are LNHDA and SQIVND (reference sequence). V was clipped by 6 bases and J by 0 bases, with 12 bases between them. The CDR3 runs 15 residues. The CDR3 protein is CASRRGGYSNQPQHF. The CDR3 DNA is TGTGCCAGTAGACGCGGGGGGTATAGCAATCAGCCCCAGCATTTT.

This chain joins TRBV5-5 and TRBJ1-2; 10 positions match TRBD1. The V segment lost 0 bases and the J segment 8 bases; nucleotides outside the gene matches: 4. Looked up from germline, CDR1 is SGHKS and CDR2 is YYEKEE (reference sequence). The CDR3 length is 14 residues. The CDR3 reads CASSLATGGGGYTF. CDR3 sequence (DNA): TGTGCCAGCAGCTTGGCGACAGGGGGCGGAGGCTACACCTTC.

The rearrangement joins TRBV2 to TRBJ2-5, with D possibly being TRBD1 (6 bases). CDR1 SNHLY and CDR2 FYNNEI come from the germline V gene. This CDR3 contains 16 residues. Trimming left V 1 base short and J 7 bases short, with 19 bases between. CDR3 in DNA: TGTGCCAGCAGTGAAGGGTGGGCAGGGGAATGGGGGACCCAGTACTTC. Its translation: CASSEGWAGEWGTQYF.

The chain links TRBV19 to TRBJ1-2; no definite D call. Trimming removed 1 base from V and 4 bases from J, with 13 bases in between. This CDR3 spans 15 amino acids. Germline values: CDR1 LNHDA, CDR2 SQIVND (reference sequence). CDR3 region: CASSIVTQEGYGYTF. CDR3 in DNA: TGTGCCAGTAGTATAGTTACCCAGGAGGGCTATGGCTACACCTTC.

The CDR3 nucleotides read TGTGCCAGCAGCCCCGGACAGGGGGCTGAAAAACTGTTTTTT. This translates into CASSPGQGAEKLFF. The chain links TRBV27 to TRBJ1-4, with 11 bases that match TRBD1. Germline CDR1 is MNHEY and CDR2 is SMNVEV (reference sequence). The CDR3 length is 14 residues. With V trimmed by 6 bases and J by 7 bases, 4 bases remained unmatched.

The CDR3 protein is CASSSAGTRNYGYTF. CDR3 in DNA: TGTGCCAGCAGCTCGGCCGGGACAAGGAATTATGGCTACACCTTC. V usage is TRBV7-9 and J usage is TRBJ1-2; the D gene is possibly TRBD1 (6 bases). Germline CDR1 is SEHNR and CDR2 is FQNEAQ (reference sequence). V was shortened by 4 bases and J by 5 bases, with 17 bases between the two germline ends. The CDR3 spans 15 residues. Filled out from reference TRBV7-9 and TRBJ1-2, the complete variable domain reads DTGVSQNPRHKITKRGQNVTFRCDPISEHNRLYWYRQTLGQGPEFLTYFQNEAQLEKSRLLSDRFSAERPKGSFSTLEIQRTEQGDSAMYLCASSSAGTRNYGYTFGSGTRLTVV.

The chain joins TRBV7-2 to TRBJ2-2, with 8 bases lining up with TRBD1. The length of the CDR3 is 18 residues. Per the germline V gene, CDR1 is SGHTA and CDR2 is FQGNSA. The trim removed 1 base at V and 2 bases at J, leaving 9 bases unmatched. CDR3 sequence reads: CASSLGGYGTGNTGELFF. Written as DNA, the CDR3 is TGTGCCAGCAGCTTAGGGGGTTATGGGACAGGCAACACCGGGGAGCTGTTTTTT.

The table lists this clone with a few counts. The J gene is TRBJ2-7, the V gene TRBV6-2 or TRBV6-3; D might be TRBD2 (7 bases). V was clipped by 2 bases and J by 7 bases, with 18 bases between them. Germline loops: CDR1 MNHEY, CDR2 SVGEGT. This CDR3 has 15 residues. CDR3 coding DNA: TGTGCCAGCAGTTACGTCGGGGGGCCGACGAGAGAGCAGTACTTC. Amino acids: CASSYVGGPTREQYF.

The chain combines TRBV10-2 with TRBJ2-7; weak D call: TRBD1 (5 bases). The CDR3 extends over 15 amino acids. Trimming removed 0 bases from V and 6 bases from J, with 15 bases in between. Germline lookup yields CDR1 WSHSY and CDR2 SAAADI. CDR3 sequence (DNA): TGCGCCAGCAGTGAGTCTGGGGATTGGGGCTCCGAGCAGTACTTC. This encodes CASSESGDWGSEQYF.

This clone was seen only once. This sequence joins TRBV19 and TRBJ1-2; 8 positions match TRBD1. From germline, CDR1 is LNHDA and CDR2 SQIVND (reference sequence). The CDR3 extends over 12 amino acids. V shed 8 bases, J shed 6 bases, and the junction held 5 bases outside the gene matches. Here the CDR3 reads CASSQGADGYTF. The CDR3 DNA is TGTGCCAGTTCTCAGGGGGCTGATGGCTACACCTTC.